This T cell receptor (beta chain) was observed in a study of cytomegalovirus exposure and HLA in healthy donors. Turning to the study itself: Earlier, 95 million to 140 million unique TCR beta sequences were recovered from around 200 million T cells by an analysis.

PCR used 60 Vbeta primers and 13 Jbeta primers. Assay: immunoSEQ multiplex PCR; the TCRdb copy retains only in-frame clones and omits some. This table has approximately 150,000 clones, around 80% appearing once. Whole-study findings and limits: TCR beta chain V- and J-gene trimming was linked, in a later analysis, to a missense variant in DCLRE1C.

Worth noting for this clone: What it binds is unknown.

This CDR3 comprises 14 residues. Germline V lookup: CDR1 SGHVS, CDR2 FNYEAQ. The J segment lost 8 bases and the V segment lost 5 bases, leaving 7 bases of the junction unmatched. The TCR originated in a man aged 18 to 30 in good health and CMV-seropositive. The chain carries TRBV7-6 and TRBJ1-4; 8 nucleotides line up with TRBD1. Material: PBMCs. The CDR3 here is CASSPSGGVEKLFF. The DNA for the CDR3 is TGTGCCAGCAGCCCTTCAGGGGGCGTAGAAAAACTGTTTTTT.